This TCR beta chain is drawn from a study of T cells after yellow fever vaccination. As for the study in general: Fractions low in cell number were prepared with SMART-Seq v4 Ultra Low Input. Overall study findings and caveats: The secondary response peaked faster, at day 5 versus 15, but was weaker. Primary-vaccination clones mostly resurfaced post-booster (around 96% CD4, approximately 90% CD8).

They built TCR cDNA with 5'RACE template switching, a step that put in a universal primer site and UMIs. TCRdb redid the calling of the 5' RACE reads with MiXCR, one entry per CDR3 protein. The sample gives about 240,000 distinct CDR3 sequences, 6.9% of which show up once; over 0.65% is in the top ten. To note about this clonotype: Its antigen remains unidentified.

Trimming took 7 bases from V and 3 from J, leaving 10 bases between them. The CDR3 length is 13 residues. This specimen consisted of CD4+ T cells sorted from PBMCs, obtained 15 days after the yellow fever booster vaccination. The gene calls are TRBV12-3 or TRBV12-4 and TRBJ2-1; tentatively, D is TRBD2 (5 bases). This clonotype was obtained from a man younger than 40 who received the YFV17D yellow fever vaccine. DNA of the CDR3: TGTGCCAGCACTAGCCCTAACTACAATGAGCAGTTCTTC. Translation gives CASTSPNYNEQFF.